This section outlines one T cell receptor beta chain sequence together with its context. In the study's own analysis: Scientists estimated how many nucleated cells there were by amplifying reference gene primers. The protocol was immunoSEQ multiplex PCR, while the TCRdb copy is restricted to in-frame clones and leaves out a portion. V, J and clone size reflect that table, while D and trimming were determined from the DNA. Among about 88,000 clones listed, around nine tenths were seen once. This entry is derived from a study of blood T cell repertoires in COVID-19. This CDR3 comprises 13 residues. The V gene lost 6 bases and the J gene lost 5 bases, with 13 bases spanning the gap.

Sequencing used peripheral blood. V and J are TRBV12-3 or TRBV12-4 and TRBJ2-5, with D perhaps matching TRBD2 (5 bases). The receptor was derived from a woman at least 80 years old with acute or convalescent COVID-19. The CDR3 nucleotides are TGTGCCAGCAGCTTACCCGGCGGGGAGACCCAGTACTTC. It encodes CASSLPGGETQYF.